A single sample gave rise to the 15 T cell receptor beta chains below, sequenced in a study of blood T cell repertoires in COVID-19. Data came from immunoSEQ multiplex PCR; TCRdb stores just in-frame clones and leaves some out. This repertoire shows about 190,000 clones, around 84% found once; its top ten account for about 3.5%. Specimen: PBMCs or T cells enriched from blood (not recorded which). The receptors derive from a woman in her twenties or thirties who had recovered from COVID-19.

V and J are TRBV5-5 and TRBJ2-1, with 8 bases aligning to TRBD1. V shed 2 bases, J shed 2 bases, and the junction held 6 bases outside the gene matches. The CDR3 has 16 residues. Looked up from germline, CDR1 is SGHKS and CDR2 is YYEKEE (reference sequence). The CDR3 nucleotides read TGTGCCAGCAGCTTTGGGACAGGAGAGGCCTACAATGAGCAGTTCTTC. Protein: CASSFGTGEAYNEQFF. The complete variable domain, with remaining parts taken from reference TRBV5-5 and TRBJ2-1, reads DAGVTQSPTHLIKTRGQQVTLRCSPISGHKSVSWYQQVLGQGPQFIFQYYEKEERGRGNFPDRFSARQFPNYSSELNVNALLLGDSALYLCASSFGTGEAYNEQFFGPGTRLTVL.

This clone came up many times. The J gene is TRBJ1-4, the V gene TRBV6-5; 11 nucleotides match TRBD1. This CDR3 is 14 amino acids long. Per the germline V gene, CDR1 is MNHEY and CDR2 is SVGAGI. Trimming at V came to 6 bases and at J to 8 bases, leaving 5 bases not matched to a gene. The CDR3 DNA reads TGTGCCAGCAGGGACAGGGGGCAATCCGAAAAACTGTTTTTT. Encoded protein: CASRDRGQSEKLFF.

As DNA, the CDR3 is TGTGCCAGCAGCATAGATGGGGGCGCTTCCTACGAGCAGTACGTC. Its protein is CASSIDGGASYEQYV. The chain employs TRBV21-1 and TRBJ2-7; the table's TRBD1 call for D was not verified on the DNA. TRBV21-1 is described as a pseudogene. This CDR3 comprises 15 residues.

The chain is built from TRBV28 and TRBJ1-6; possible D gene TRBD1, 5 bases. V lost 4 bases, J lost 6 bases, and 16 bases lay in between. Germline V gene data show CDR1 as MDHEN and CDR2 as SYDVKM. The CDR3 is 16 residues long. The CDR3 here is CASSSGTQPSNSPLHF. The CDR3 DNA reads as TGTGCCAGCAGTTCCGGGACTCAGCCCTCTAATTCACCCCTCCACTTT. Full variable domain (remainder filled in from reference TRBV28 and TRBJ1-6): DVKVTQSSRYLVKRTGEKVFLECVQDMDHENMFWYRQDPGLGLRLIYFSYDVKMKEKGDIPEGYSVSREKKERFSLILESASTNQTSMYLCASSSGTQPSNSPLHFGNGTRLTVT.

This clone came up once. V is TRBV18 and J is TRBJ1-2, with a possible D match to TRBD1 (6 bases). This CDR3 contains 15 residues. Germline-derived CDR1 and CDR2 are KGHSH and LQKENI. Trimming removed 4 bases at V and 0 bases at J, with 12 bases between. CDR3 sequence (DNA): TGTGCCAGCTCACAGGACAGTCGCTCTAACTATGGCTACACCTTC. Residues: CASSQDSRSNYGYTF.

The rearrangement uses TRBV4-1 and TRBJ1-2; D unresolved. Trimming took off 1 base at V and 6 bases at J, with 18 bases between the two ends. Germline CDR1 and CDR2: MGHRA and YSYEKL. The CDR3 is 16 residues long. The CDR3 coding sequence is TGCGCCAGCAGCCAAGTTACGGGGAAGTTGAGCGATGGCTACACCTTC. Amino acids: CASSQVTGKLSDGYTF.

The rearrangement uses TRBV6-1 and TRBJ2-3, with 9 positions matching TRBD2. The ends lost 0 bases at V and 2 bases at J; junction bases unmatched: 6. The CDR3 contains 17 residues. CDR1 MNHNS and CDR2 SASEGT come from the germline V gene. CDR3 in amino acids: CASSEAALAGITDTQYF. In DNA, the CDR3 is TGTGCCAGCAGTGAAGCTGCCCTAGCGGGAATCACAGATACGCAGTATTTT.

The J gene is TRBJ2-2, the V gene TRBV14; 9 bases match TRBD1. Losses at the gene ends were 2 bases for V and 7 bases for J; bases not matched to a gene: 8. CDR1 and CDR2 (germline): SGHDN, FVKESK. This CDR3 is built from 16 residues. CDR3: CASSQSRDRVFGELFF. In DNA form, the CDR3 reads TGTGCCAGCAGCCAAAGCCGGGACAGGGTCTTCGGGGAGCTGTTTTTT. The full variable domain, its missing parts supplied by reference TRBV14 and TRBJ2-2, is EAGVTQFPSHSVIEKGQTVTLRCDPISGHDNLYWYRRVMGKEIKFLLHFVKESKQDESGMPNNRFLAERTGGTYSTLKVQPAELEDSGVYFCASSQSRDRVFGELFFGEGSRLTVL.

This chain uses TRBV6-1 with TRBJ1-3; the match to TRBD1 covers 7 bases. J was trimmed by 2 bases and V by 4 bases; bases with no gene match: 17. This CDR3 has 19 residues. The germline V gene encodes CDR1 MNHNS and CDR2 SASEGT. CDR3: CASSVGMTGQFYAGNTIYF. DNA of the CDR3: TGTGCCAGCAGTGTGGGGATGACAGGGCAGTTTTATGCTGGAAACACCATATATTTT.

For the CDR3, the DNA is TGTGCCAGCTCCGACAGGGTCAGTAGCTACACCTTC. Encoded protein: CASSDRVSSYTF. The chain is built from TRBV18 and TRBJ1-2; 7 bases fit TRBD1. Trimming removed 6 bases from V and 9 bases from J; junction bases left unmatched: 7. Germline lookup yields CDR1 KGHSH and CDR2 LQKENI. The length of the CDR3 is 12 residues.

This clone was observed a single time. The V call is TRBV7-8, the J call TRBJ2-1; D is possibly TRBD1 (7 bases). V dropped 5 bases and J dropped 9 bases, with 14 bases sitting between them. There are 13 residues in the CDR3. Germline CDR1 SGHVS, CDR2 FQNEAQ. The CDR3 reads CASSVRQGGEQFF. The CDR3 DNA is TGTGCCAGCAGCGTACGACAGGGAGGTGAGCAGTTCTTC.

This clone was found many times. V gene TRBV3-1 (or the pseudogene TRBV3-2) combines with J gene TRBJ2-1; TRBD1 matches 7 bases. The CDR3 length is 18 residues. Germline assignment: CDR1 LGHDT and CDR2 YNNKEL (reference sequence). V trimming: 6 bases; J trimming: 2 bases; junction bases outside the gene matches: 16. The CDR3 DNA sequence: TGTGCCAGCAGTCCTTTAGCTACAGGGGTCACTACCTACAATGAGCAGTTCTTC. Residues: CASSPLATGVTTYNEQFF.

This clone was counted between two and nine times. V gene TRBV18 combines with J gene TRBJ1-5, with 9 bases fitting TRBD1. V trimming: 3 bases; J trimming: 4 bases; junction bases outside the gene matches: 10. Germline loops: CDR1 KGHSH, CDR2 LQKENI. This CDR3 has 17 residues. CDR3 sequence reads: CASSPYGTGYRNQPQHF. The CDR3 coding sequence is TGTGCCAGCTCACCGTACGGGACAGGGTATCGTAATCAGCCCCAGCATTTT. Complete variable domain (other parts from reference TRBV18 and TRBJ1-5): NAGVMQNPRHLVRRRGQEARLRCSPMKGHSHVYWYRQLPEEGLKFMVYLQKENIIDESGMPKERFSAEFPKEGPSILRIQQVVRGDSAAYFCASSPYGTGYRNQPQHFGDGTRLSIL.

The rearrangement uses TRBV6-5 and TRBJ2-7; D is perhaps TRBD2 (5 bases). V shed 6 bases and J shed 1 base, with 13 bases lying between them. The CDR3 runs 14 residues. Germline V CDR1 and CDR2: MNHEY, SVGAGI. CDR3 sequence reads: CASRLGRGSYEQYF. The CDR3 DNA follows: TGTGCCAGCAGATTAGGACGGGGTTCCTACGAGCAGTACTTC.

In this sample, this clone turned up once. The J gene is TRBJ2-1, the V gene TRBV11-3, with 7 bases that match TRBD1. With V trimmed by 5 bases and J by 8 bases, 27 bases remained unmatched. This CDR3 comprises 20 residues. Per the germline V gene, CDR1 is SGHNT and CDR2 is YENEEA. The CDR3 here is CASSAVTGENEMIGWDEQFF. The CDR3 DNA reads as TGTGCCAGCAGCGCGGTAACAGGGGAGAACGAAATGATAGGGTGGGATGAGCAGTTCTTC.